The T cell receptor (beta chain) under discussion was sequenced for a study of T cells in Graves' hyperthyroidism and ophthalmopathy (dated by TCRdb to between 2018 and 2020). Regarding the research as a whole: Peripheral blood samples were taken at initial diagnosis, before any treatment was given. Thyroid tissue and blood T-cell repertoires from more than 5 Graves' hyperthyroidism patients were also compared in the study. Following sampling, methimazole starting at 30 mg daily was given to hyperthyroidism patients, and high-dose intravenous methylprednisolone was given to ophthalmopathy patients. Prospective prediction of ophthalmopathy was tested in an independent validation cohort consisting of some 19 hyperthyroidism patients and 15 to 17 patients who later progressed to ophthalmopathy. The paper describes TCR Vbeta CDR3 sequencing of 120 to 150 peripheral blood samples, made up of 43 ophthalmopathy patients, roughly 80 hyperthyroidism patients and roughly 17 progressor patients. A discovery cohort of roughly 96 patients, about 44 with Graves' ophthalmopathy and approximately 57 with stable Graves' hyperthyroidism, was used to find distinguishing TCR V-J signatures. The approximately 100 discovery patients were divided at random into training and test sets in a 7:3 ratio. Findings and caveats that apply to the study as a whole: In validation, the model predicted progression to ophthalmopathy a median of around six months before onset, with about 70% sensitivity and 72.22% specificity. Sample size was not statistically predetermined, and blinding of investigators to group allocation was not performed. A 13 V-J signature model separated ophthalmopathy from stable hyperthyroidism, with just over 85% sensitivity and 81.08% specificity in cross-validation and 80%/75% in testing. Blood samples also contained most of the expanded thyroid clonotypes (frequency above 0.001), which suggests that blood repertoires may reflect thyroid immune responses.

This clonotype appeared many times. Its antigen is not yet known. Base quality data are lacking; no much larger clone is found one base away. Hyperthyroidism patients were aged 18 to 65 years and newly diagnosed, with disease duration of less than 2 months. Patients with uncontrolled infections, other autoimmune diseases, pregnancy or lactation were excluded. Clinical symptoms, serum thyroxine and TRAb, thyroid ultrasound, and orbital computed tomography formed the basis for the diagnoses. Blood from progressor patients was collected at the time of first diagnosis with hyperthyroidism, before any ophthalmopathy symptoms had appeared. PBMCs were separated from under 11 ml of fresh peripheral blood using Ficoll-Paque density gradient centrifugation. Progressor patients were initially diagnosed with Graves' hyperthyroidism and developed ophthalmopathy during follow-up. Total RNA was extracted with Trizol reagent, and quality was checked on an Agilent 2100 Bioanalyzer.

V loses 1 base at its end and J loses 0 bases; junction bases beyond the gene matches: 3. From its cysteine to its phenylalanine, the CDR3 spans 15 amino acids. CDR3 DNA is the only sequence kept; it has 45 bases, read in frame from the first base. From a lookup of the germline V gene (reference sequence), CDR1 and CDR2 are DFQATT and SNEGSKA. TCR beta CDR3 regions were amplified from RNA transcripts. The TCR CDR3 was subjected to a first round of RT-PCR using the HTBI primer set and the Qiagen OneStep RT-PCR kit. A second multiplex PCR round built the libraries, followed by size selection and purification. Paired-end sequencing of the libraries was performed with 100 bp reads on an Illumina HiSeq2000. The paper's processing steps were these. SOAPnuke was used to process the raw data, with reads discarded if the reads contained adapters or uncalled bases, had a mean Phred below 15, or lacked an exact constant-primer or identifier match. COPE v1.2.5 was used to merge the high-quality paired reads, and each unique nucleotide sequence was defined as a clonotype. MiTCR v1.1 was used to align clonotypes to the IMGT TRBV, TRBD and TRBJ reference segments. The analysis was restricted to V-J combinations with a frequency above 0.0001, which together covered 99% to 99.2% of the repertoires. A TCS score was defined as the ratio of F50 (clonal expansion) to E x V (chaos), with BLOSUM62-based TCRdist applied between CDR3 peptides within each V-J. Welch's t-statistics and random forest reduced around 550 V-J features to some 14, which were used in a naive Bayes classifier (R e1071). Using fastp trimming at Q25 and MiXCR clonotype assembly, TCRdb reanalyzed the public sequencing data and kept in-frame beta chains. Every entry covers one CDR3 protein and lists the most common genes and DNA from its rows. TCRdb, rather than the study authors, made the V and J calls. For this sample the table gives 160,000 or so distinct CDR3 sequences, of which roughly 10% were detected only once. Approximately 20% of the sample comes from the top ten.

In this chain, TRBV20-1 is recombined with TRBJ2-3; 8 nucleotides in the junction match TRBD2. The specimen was blood. The source of this sequence is a woman younger than 35 with Graves' hyperthyroidism that later progressed to Graves' ophthalmopathy. The sequence in DNA is TGCAGTGCTAGAGCCGGGAGGGGGAGCACAGATACGCAGTATTTT. This sequence encodes CSARAGRGSTDTQYF.